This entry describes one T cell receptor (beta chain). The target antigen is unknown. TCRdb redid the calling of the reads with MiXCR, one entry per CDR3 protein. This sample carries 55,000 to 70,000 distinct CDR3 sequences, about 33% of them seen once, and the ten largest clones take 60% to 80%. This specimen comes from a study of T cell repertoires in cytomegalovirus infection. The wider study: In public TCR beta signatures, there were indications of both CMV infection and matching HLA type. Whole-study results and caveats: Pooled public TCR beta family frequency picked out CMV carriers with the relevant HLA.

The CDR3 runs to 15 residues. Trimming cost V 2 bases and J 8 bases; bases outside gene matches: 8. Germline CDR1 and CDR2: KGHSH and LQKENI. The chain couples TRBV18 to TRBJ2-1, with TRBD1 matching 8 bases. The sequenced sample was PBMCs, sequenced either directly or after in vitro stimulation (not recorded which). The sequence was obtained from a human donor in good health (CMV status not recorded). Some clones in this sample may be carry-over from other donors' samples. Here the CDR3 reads CASSPLGQGLYEQFF. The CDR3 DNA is TGTGCCAGCTCACCATTAGGACAGGGTCTCTATGAGCAGTTCTTC.